Below are 28 T cell receptor beta chains sequenced from a single sample in a study of shared clonotypes between healthy human individuals. TCRdb's copy holds only in-frame clones and misses some; the assay was immunoSEQ multiplex PCR. The sample includes about 640,000 clones, 72% of them seen just once. The sequenced material came from memory CD4+ T cells sorted from blood. This sample's subset: CD45RA-negative fraction. The receptor source for this set is a woman aged 25-40 years in good health.

This chain links TRBV2 with TRBJ1-5; D remains unclear. Trimming removed 2 bases from V and 2 bases from J, with 7 bases in between. The length of the CDR3 is 14 residues. Per the germline V gene, CDR1 is SNHLY and CDR2 is FYNNEI. The CDR3 DNA reads TGTGCCAGCAGTGAAATCGAGCGCAATCAGCCCCAGCATTTT. It codes for CASSEIERNQPQHF.

V is TRBV2 and J is TRBJ2-1, with 7 bases lining up with TRBD1. CDR1 is SNHLY, CDR2 FYNNEI, per germline. The V and J ends lost 4 bases and 0 bases, in that order; junction bases with no gene match: 6. This CDR3 is built from 16 residues. The CDR3 spells CASSVRGGGSYNEQFF. The DNA of the CDR3 is TGTGCCAGCAGTGTACGAGGGGGCGGCTCCTACAATGAGCAGTTCTTC.

The CDR3 nucleotides are TGCGCCAGCAGCTTTTTGGACTTATACAATGAGCAGTTCTTC. Amino acid sequence: CASSFLDLYNEQFF. This chain joins TRBV5-1 and TRBJ2-1, with a weak D call TRBD2 (5 bases). The V end lost 2 bases, the J end lost 4 bases, and 10 bases lay between the germline ends. In germline, CDR1 is SGHRS, CDR2 YFSETQ. There are 14 residues in the CDR3.

V usage is TRBV5-6 and J usage is TRBJ1-2; no clear D. Germline V gene data show CDR1 as SGHDT and CDR2 as YYEEEE. Trimming left V 1 base short and J 4 bases short, with 14 bases between. This CDR3 region has 15 residues. CDR3 DNA sequence: TGTGCCAGCAGCTTGTTTGGGCAGGCGATCTATGGCTACACCTTC. This gives the protein CASSLFGQAIYGYTF.

J is TRBJ2-1 and V is TRBV18; TRBD1 is a possible D gene (6 bases). The V gene's germline CDR1 is KGHSH and CDR2 LQKENI. Trimming cost V 0 bases and J 6 bases, with 15 bases left between them. CDR3 length: 16 residues. CDR3 protein: CASSPPAGQGRNEQFF. The CDR3, as DNA: TGTGCCAGCTCACCACCGGCCGGCCAGGGGCGCAATGAGCAGTTCTTC.

This chain links TRBV5-1 with TRBJ2-2, with 11 bases identical to TRBD2. Germline assignment: CDR1 SGHRS and CDR2 YFSETQ. This CDR3 comprises 15 residues. J was trimmed by 2 bases and V by 6 bases; bases with no gene match: 3. The CDR3 bases are TGCGCCAGCAACCTAGCGGGAGGCAACACCGGGGAGCTGTTTTTT. It encodes CASNLAGGNTGELFF.

The chain uses TRBV11-1 and TRBJ2-7; 12 positions match TRBD1. With V trimmed by 5 bases and J by 5 bases, 4 bases remained unmatched. The length of the CDR3 is 14 residues. Germline CDR1 reads SGHAT; CDR2 reads FQDESV (reference sequence). CDR3 DNA: TGTGCCAGCAGCCGGGGACAGGGGGCTAACGAGCAGTACTTC. Protein: CASSRGQGANEQYF.

The rearrangement joins TRBV6-1 to TRBJ2-2; TRBD2 matches at 9 bases. Trimming at V came to 7 bases and at J to 5 bases, leaving 8 bases not matched to a gene. The CDR3 extends over 15 amino acids. Germline-derived CDR1 and CDR2 are MNHNS and SASEGT. The CDR3 protein is CASKPGLAGTGELFF. As DNA, the CDR3 is TGTGCCAGCAAGCCTGGGCTAGCGGGAACCGGGGAGCTGTTTTTT.

V and J are TRBV18 and TRBJ2-2; 14 nucleotides line up with TRBD2. There are 15 residues in the CDR3. With 3 bases clipped from V and 7 bases from J, the junction kept 1 base outside the gene matches. Germline V gene data show CDR1 as KGHSH and CDR2 as LQKENI. CDR3 coding DNA: TGTGCCAGCTCACCGGGACTAGCGGGAGACGGGGAGCTGTTTTTT. Residues: CASSPGLAGDGELFF.

For the CDR3, the DNA is TGTGCCAGCAGCTCCTCAGGGACTGCGATTCTAGCCAAAAACATTCAGTACTTC. This translates into CASSSSGTAILAKNIQYF. The V gene is TRBV13, the J gene TRBJ2-4; possibly TRBD2 for D (6 bases). The length of the CDR3 is 18 residues. Trimming left V 4 bases short and J 0 bases short, with 19 bases between. Germline V gives CDR1 PRHDT, CDR2 FYEKMQ (reference sequence).

In its sample, this clone was seen a few times. This chain connects TRBV5-1 to TRBJ2-5, with a weak D call TRBD1 (5 bases). This CDR3 has 13 amino acids. V lost 5 bases, J lost 5 bases, and 13 bases lay in between. Germline values: CDR1 SGHRS, CDR2 YFSETQ. The CDR3 sequence is CASRVQGDETQYF. The CDR3 DNA reads TGCGCCAGCAGGGTGCAGGGTGACGAGACCCAGTACTTC.

V usage is TRBV7-9 and J usage is TRBJ2-7; D is undetermined. This CDR3 comprises 13 residues. V lost 6 bases and J 3 bases, leaving 12 bases between the germline ends. Germline assignment: CDR1 SEHNR and CDR2 FQNEAQ (reference sequence). The CDR3 sequence is CASSNPGSYEQYF. The CDR3 DNA is TGTGCCAGCAGTAATCCCGGCAGCTACGAGCAGTACTTC.

The chain is built from TRBV4-1 and TRBJ2-5, with D maybe TRBD2 (5 bases). The J call may be wrong; the DNA end is better matched by TRBJ2-7. Germline CDR1 reads MGHRA; CDR2 reads YSYEKL. This CDR3 contains 16 residues. The chain's CDR3 is CASSLQNSGLSYEQYF. DNA for the CDR3: TGCGCCAGCAGCCTCCAAAACAGCGGACTTTCCTACGAGCAGTACTTC.

J is TRBJ1-1 and V is TRBV11-2, with D unresolved. V was clipped by 2 bases and J by 1 base, with 14 bases between them. CDR1 and CDR2 (germline): SGHAT, FQNNGV. The CDR3 sequence is 16 residues long. CDR3 coding DNA: TGTGCCAGCAGCTTAAATCGGGTCAGAGGGAACACTGAAGCTTTCTTT. It translates to CASSLNRVRGNTEAFF.

This chain joins TRBV7-9 and TRBJ2-2; D not resolved. CDR1 is SEHNR and CDR2 is FQNEAQ in the germline V gene (reference sequence). Trimming left V 6 bases short and J 1 base short, with 9 bases between. The CDR3 extends over 14 amino acids. The CDR3 DNA reads as TGTGCCAGCAGTTTTTGGGGGAACACCGGGGAGCTGTTTTTT. This gives the protein CASSFWGNTGELFF.

The gene calls are TRBV5-1 and TRBJ2-1; D gene uncertain. Trimming stripped 6 bases from V and 4 bases from J, with 8 bases between. This CDR3 region has 12 residues. Germline values: CDR1 SGHRS, CDR2 YFSETQ. This CDR3 is CASMAEYNEQFF. DNA for the CDR3: TGCGCCAGCATGGCAGAATACAATGAGCAGTTCTTC. The entire variable domain, with the rest obtained from reference TRBV5-1 and TRBJ2-1, is as follows: KAGVTQTPRYLIKTRGQQVTLSCSPISGHRSVSWYQQTPGQGLQFLFEYFSETQRNKGNFPGRFSGRQFSNSRSEMNVSTLELGDSALYLCASMAEYNEQFFGPGTRLTVL.

J is TRBJ2-7 and V is TRBV7-9; D may correspond to TRBD1 or TRBD2 (6 bases each). V shed 1 base and J shed 2 bases, with 9 bases lying between them. Germline values: CDR1 SEHNR, CDR2 FQNEAQ (reference sequence). This CDR3 is 14 amino acids long. CDR3 sequence: CASSLGGAAYEQYF. Written as DNA, the CDR3 is TGTGCCAGCAGCTTAGGGGGGGCGGCCTACGAGCAGTACTTC.

The rearrangement uses TRBV7-3 and TRBJ2-3; 8 nucleotides match TRBD1. This CDR3 has 15 residues. V trimming: 2 bases; J trimming: 5 bases; junction bases outside the gene matches: 6. The germline V gene has CDR1 SGHTA and CDR2 FQGTGA. The CDR3 DNA is TGTGCCAGCAGCTTAGGACAGGGAATGAGAGATACGCAGTATTTT. Translated: CASSLGQGMRDTQYF.

This clone appeared once. A junction end diverges from the germline sequence, so it may reflect a read error. The V call is TRBV10-3, the J call TRBJ2-7; no reliable D call. The CDR3 runs 16 residues. The germline V gene encodes CDR1 ENHRY and CDR2 SYGVKD. CDR3 protein: CAIRESGDRTSYEQYF. CDR3 DNA: TGTGCCATCAGGGAGTCTGGCGACCGTACCTCCTACGAGCAGTACTTC.

V gene TRBV4-2 combines with J gene TRBJ1-5; TRBD1 might be the D (5 bases). This CDR3 is built from 15 residues. Germline lookup yields CDR1 LGHNA and CDR2 YNFKEQ. Trimming left V 0 bases short and J 1 base short, with 7 bases between. The CDR3 is CASSQEGVSNQPQHF. Written as DNA, the CDR3 is TGTGCCAGCAGCCAAGAGGGGGTGAGCAATCAGCCCCAGCATTTT.

The CDR3 coding sequence is TGTGCCAGCAGCCCCACTGGAGAGACCCAGTACTTC. The encoded protein is CASSPTGETQYF. This sequence joins TRBV5-4 and TRBJ2-5, with D uncertain. Germline V lookup: CDR1 SGHNT, CDR2 YYREEE (reference sequence). Trimming shortened V by 4 bases and J by 4 bases, and 8 bases separated the two germline ends. The CDR3 has 12 residues.

The chain joins TRBV7-9 to TRBJ1-1; D unresolved. This CDR3 is 14 amino acids long. Germline CDR1 is SEHNR and CDR2 is FQNEAQ (reference sequence). The V end lost 5 bases, the J end lost 3 bases, and 13 bases lay between the germline ends. The CDR3 bases are TGTGCCAGCAGCCCTTTCCAGGCCGACACTGAAGCTTTCTTT. Protein: CASSPFQADTEAFF.

Concerning this clone: The sample holds other DNA sequences that translate to the same CDR3. J is TRBJ2-7 and V is TRBV18; D perhaps matches TRBD2 (5 bases). The V gene's germline CDR1 is KGHSH and CDR2 LQKENI. The CDR3 contains 13 residues. V was trimmed by 2 bases and J by 3 bases, leaving 8 bases between them. The DNA of the CDR3 is TGTGCCAGCTCACCAACGGGAAGCTACGAGCAGTACTTC. Its translation is CASSPTGSYEQYF.

The J gene is TRBJ2-1, the V gene TRBV2; the D gene is possibly TRBD2 (6 bases). The CDR3 has 16 residues. V lost 9 bases and J 7 bases, leaving 25 bases between the germline ends. CDR1 and CDR2 (germline): SNHLY, FYNNEI. Here the CDR3 reads CASPRLGGNTGNEQFF. The CDR3 region has the DNA TGTGCCAGTCCAAGACTGGGCGGGAACACGGGGAATGAGCAGTTCTTC.

The chain links TRBV18 to TRBJ2-7, with D unclear. V gave up 6 bases and J gave up 0 bases, with 6 bases separating them. The CDR3 has 12 amino acids. The germline V gene encodes CDR1 KGHSH and CDR2 LQKENI. The CDR3 DNA reads as TGTGCCAGCTCCGGCAGCTCCTACGAGCAGTACTTC. Residues: CASSGSSYEQYF.

The V call is TRBV6-4, the J call TRBJ1-5, with D possibly TRBD1 on 6 matching bases. The germline V gene encodes CDR1 MRHNA and CDR2 SNTAGT. The CDR3 length is 19 residues. V dropped 7 bases and J dropped 2 bases, with 27 bases sitting between them. CDR3 sequence (DNA): TGTGCCAGCAACGCCATTCGGACAGATTTCTTCATTTGCAATCAGCCCCAGCATTTT. Its protein is CASNAIRTDFFICNQPQHF.

J is TRBJ1-1 and V is TRBV6-4, with a tentative D call TRBD1 (6 bases). In germline, CDR1 is MRHNA, CDR2 SNTAGT. Between the trimmed V and J ends, which lost 6 bases and 1 base, there was a span of 9 bases. The CDR3 covers 13 residues. The CDR3 loop is CASRRQENTEAFF. CDR3 bases: TGTGCCAGCAGAAGACAGGAGAACACTGAAGCTTTCTTT.

V is TRBV29-1 and J is TRBJ2-7; D unclear. CDR1 is SQVTM, CDR2 ANQGSEA, per germline. The CDR3 spans 11 residues. Trimming removed 5 bases from V and 1 base from J, with 6 bases in between. In DNA form, the CDR3 reads TGCAGCGTTAGCCGATCCTACGAGCAGTACTTC. Translating it yields CSVSRSYEQYF.